The clone carrying this T cell receptor (beta chain) was seen a single time. Its antigen remains unknown. This sample was included in a study of blood T cells in healthy people across ages. Overall study context: The capture of about one barcoded beta molecule per two T cells was achieved by template switching. Study-wide results and limits: Among T cells, TCR beta diversity per million cells dropped roughly linearly as age rose.

With a J-beta primer mix and a sample-barcoded 5' primer, a second PCR ran about 6 to 11 cycles. Each cDNA molecule was tagged by a template-switch adaptor that had 12 random nucleotides. The study obtained at least 2.5 million CDR3-containing paired-end reads from every sample. MiXCR, run by TCRdb on the 5' RACE reads, gives a single entry per CDR3 protein. The sample contains over 1,300,000 distinct CDR3 sequences, approximately 59% of which appear only once. This CDR3 contains 12 residues. The V end lost 1 base, the J end lost 2 bases, and 5 bases lay between the germline ends. Germline assignment: CDR1 DFQATT and CDR2 SNEGSKA (reference sequence).

The chain links TRBV20-1 to TRBJ2-5, with D uncertain. This clonotype was obtained from a man between 18 and 35 years old in good health. Source material: blood. CDR3 amino acids: CSARGTQETQYF. CDR3 sequence (DNA): TGCAGTGCTAGAGGCACACAAGAGACCCAGTACTTC.